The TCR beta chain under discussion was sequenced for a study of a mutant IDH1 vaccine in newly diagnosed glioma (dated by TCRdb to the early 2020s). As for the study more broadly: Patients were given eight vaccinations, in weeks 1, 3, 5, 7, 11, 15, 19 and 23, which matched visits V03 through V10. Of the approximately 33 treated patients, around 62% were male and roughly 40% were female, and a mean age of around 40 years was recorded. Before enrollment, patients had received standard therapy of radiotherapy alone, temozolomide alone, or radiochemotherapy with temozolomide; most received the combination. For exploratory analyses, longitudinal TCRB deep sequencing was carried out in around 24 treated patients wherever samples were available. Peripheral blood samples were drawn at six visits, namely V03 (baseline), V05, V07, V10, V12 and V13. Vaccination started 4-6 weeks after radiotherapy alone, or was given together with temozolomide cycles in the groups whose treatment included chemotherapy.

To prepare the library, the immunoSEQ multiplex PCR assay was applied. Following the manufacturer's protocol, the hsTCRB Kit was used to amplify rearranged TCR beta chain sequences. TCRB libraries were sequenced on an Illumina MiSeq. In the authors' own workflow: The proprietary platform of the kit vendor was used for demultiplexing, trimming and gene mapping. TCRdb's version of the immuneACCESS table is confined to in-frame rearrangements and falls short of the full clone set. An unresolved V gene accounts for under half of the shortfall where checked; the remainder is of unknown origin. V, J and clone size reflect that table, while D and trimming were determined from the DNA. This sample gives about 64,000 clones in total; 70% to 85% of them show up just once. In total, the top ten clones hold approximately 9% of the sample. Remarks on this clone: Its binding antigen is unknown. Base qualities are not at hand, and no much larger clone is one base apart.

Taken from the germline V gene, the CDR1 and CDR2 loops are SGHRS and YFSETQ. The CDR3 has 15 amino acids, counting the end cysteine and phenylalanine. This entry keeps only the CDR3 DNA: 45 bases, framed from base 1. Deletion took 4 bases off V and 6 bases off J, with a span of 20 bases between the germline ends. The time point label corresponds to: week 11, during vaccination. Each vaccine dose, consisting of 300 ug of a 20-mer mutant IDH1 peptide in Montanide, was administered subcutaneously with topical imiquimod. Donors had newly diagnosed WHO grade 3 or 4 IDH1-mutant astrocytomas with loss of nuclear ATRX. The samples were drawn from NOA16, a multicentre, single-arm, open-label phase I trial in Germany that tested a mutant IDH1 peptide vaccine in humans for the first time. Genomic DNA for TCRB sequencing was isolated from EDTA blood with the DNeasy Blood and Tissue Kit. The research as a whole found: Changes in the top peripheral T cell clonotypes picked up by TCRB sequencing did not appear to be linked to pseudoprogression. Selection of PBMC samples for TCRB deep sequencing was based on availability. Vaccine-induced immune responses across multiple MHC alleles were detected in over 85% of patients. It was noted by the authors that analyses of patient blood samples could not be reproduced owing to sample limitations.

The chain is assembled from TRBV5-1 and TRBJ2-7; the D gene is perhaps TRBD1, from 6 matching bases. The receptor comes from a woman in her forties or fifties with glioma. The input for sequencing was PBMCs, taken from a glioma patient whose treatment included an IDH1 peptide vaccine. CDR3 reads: CASSPLTGPGFEQYF. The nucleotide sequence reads TGCGCCAGCAGCCCCCTGACAGGTCCGGGGTTCGAGCAGTACTTC.